This T cell receptor beta chain was observed in a study of T-cell reconstitution after alpha-beta-depleted transplantation in children. Whole-study findings and limits: A year post-transplant, T-cell counts and diversity derived mostly from newly produced T cells. About two months after transplant, alpha-beta T cells reportedly came from several hundred expanded graft clones. Where some patients showed high TCRbeta diversity at day 60, it came from recipient T cells and thymic progenitors that had survived.

This sample's TCRbeta library carried unique molecular identifier barcodes. TCRdb recomputed calls from the PCR reads with MiXCR, one row per CDR3 protein. The data contain approximately 210,000 distinct CDR3 sequences, under 20% of them seen just once; the ten biggest clones take up around 45%. CDR3 length: 15 residues. Germline V CDR1 and CDR2: MGHRA, YSYEKL. V was clipped by 4 bases and J by 10 bases; unmatched bases: 16. About this clonotype itself: Its specificity is unknown.

The sequence derives from a male patient aged 2 to 10 who had a stem cell transplant for acute lymphoblastic leukemia, so the T cells may come from the graft donor. The sequencing used PBMCs, mostly from graft donor cells, collected 360 days after TCRalphabeta/CD19-depleted stem cell transplant. The chain uses TRBV4-1 and TRBJ2-7; TRBD1 aligns across 7 bases. The CDR3 DNA reads as TGCGCCAGCAGCCCTAGCCTGACAGGGCTCTCTTACCAGTACTTC. Translating it yields CASSPSLTGLSYQYF.